This T cell receptor (beta chain) was obtained from a study of cytomegalovirus exposure and HLA in healthy donors. Study-level background: In a previous analysis, 110 million or so unique TCR beta sequences were found from about 179 million T cells. The study, taken as a whole, reports: Sequencing had likely introduced a cluster of highly shared sequence variants as an artifact. TCR beta sequences numbering over 15,000 were associated with HLA alleles at 0.05 false discovery rate in a later analysis.

These donors counted as nominally healthy when sampled, but unrecorded immune exposures were likely. With 60 Vbeta and 13 Jbeta primers, the PCR was carried out. TCRdb keeps only in-frame clones here, not all; method: immunoSEQ multiplex PCR. The data show around 180,000 clones, with 79% seen just once and 0.65% to 0.75% held by the top ten. A word on this clone: Its cognate antigen is unknown.

The CDR3 totals 14 residues. CDR1 and CDR2 (germline): MNHNS, SASEGT. V dropped 2 bases and J dropped 7; count of bases not matched to a gene: 6. The chain couples TRBV6-1 to TRBJ1-2; the match to TRBD1 covers 8 bases. This receptor was taken from a woman between 40 and 50 years old in good health and CMV-seronegative. Sample: PBMCs. CDR3 DNA sequence: TGTGCCAGCAGTGAATCCCAGGGGGCGAGTGGCTACACCTTC. Translation: CASSESQGASGYTF.